Sequencing of this TCR beta chain was carried out in a study of T cells in localized non-small cell lung cancer. Study-wide findings and caveats: Of the top 100 tumor clones, median approximately 50 were in adjacent lung, 25 to 30 among its top 100. Tumor showed lower T cell clonality than uninvolved adjacent lung, where it was highest. The tumor had only one region sequenced, so heterogeneity remains possible.

For this clone: The antigen is not known.

This table comes from immunoSEQ multiplex PCR, and its TCRdb copy is limited to in-frame clones, with some not included. The sample carries about 91,000 clones, 80% to 90% recorded once. Sequences were derived from peripheral blood, sampled before any cancer treatment. The sequence came from a man aged 35-69 years with stage I squamous cell lung carcinoma.

CDR3 amino acids: CASSPWGGAQEKLFF. The CDR3, as DNA: TGTGCCAGCAGCCCCTGGGGGGGGGCCCAAGAAAAACTGTTTTTT. The V gene is TRBV5-6, the J gene TRBJ1-4, with a possible D match to TRBD1 (6 bases). Germline loops: CDR1 SGHDT, CDR2 YYEEEE. V was cut by 4 bases and J by 8 bases, with 18 bases left in between. There are 15 residues in the CDR3.